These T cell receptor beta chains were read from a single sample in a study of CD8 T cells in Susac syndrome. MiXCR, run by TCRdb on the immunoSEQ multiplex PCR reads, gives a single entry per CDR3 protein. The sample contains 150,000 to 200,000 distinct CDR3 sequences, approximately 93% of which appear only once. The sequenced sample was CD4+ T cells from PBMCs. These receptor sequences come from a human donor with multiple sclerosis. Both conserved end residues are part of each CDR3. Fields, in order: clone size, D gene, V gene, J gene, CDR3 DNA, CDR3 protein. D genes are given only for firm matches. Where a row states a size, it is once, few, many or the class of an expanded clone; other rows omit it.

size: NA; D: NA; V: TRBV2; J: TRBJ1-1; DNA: TGTGCCAGCAGTGAAGATCAGGTAATAAACACTGAAGCTTTCTTT; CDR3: CASSEDQVINTEAFF
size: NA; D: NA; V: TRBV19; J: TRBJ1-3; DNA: TGTGCCAGTCGGACAGAACCACGCTCTGGAAACACCATATATTTT; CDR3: CASRTEPRSGNTIYF
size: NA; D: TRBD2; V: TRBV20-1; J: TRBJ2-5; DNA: TGCAGTGCTCCCCCCGGGACTAGCGGGGGGTCGGGAGAGACCCAGTACTTC; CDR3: CSAPPGTSGGSGETQYF
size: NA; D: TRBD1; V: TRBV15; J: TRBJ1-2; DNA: TGTGCCACCAGCAGAAGACAGGGGGCCCCAGCTAACTATGGCTACACCTTC; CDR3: CATSRRQGAPANYGYTF
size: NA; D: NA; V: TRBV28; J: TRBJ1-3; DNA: TGTGCCAGCAGCGTCCCACCAAACACCATATATTTT; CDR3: CASSVPPNTIYF
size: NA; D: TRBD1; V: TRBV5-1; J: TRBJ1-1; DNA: TGCGCCAGCAGCGTTACGCGGGACAGCAGGAACACTGAAGCTTTCTTT; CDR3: CASSVTRDSRNTEAFF
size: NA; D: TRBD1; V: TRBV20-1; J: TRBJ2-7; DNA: TGCAGTGCTAGAGATATAGAGGGGGCCCACGAGCAGTACTTC; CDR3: CSARDIEGAHEQYF
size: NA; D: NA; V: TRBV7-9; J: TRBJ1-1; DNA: TGTGCCAGCAGCTTGTCCCTGGGGAACACTGAAGCTTTCTTT; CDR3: CASSLSLGNTEAFF
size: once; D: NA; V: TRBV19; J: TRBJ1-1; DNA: TGTGCCAGTAGTATTAGGGGTGGGAACACTGAAGCTTTCTTT; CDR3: CASSIRGGNTEAFF
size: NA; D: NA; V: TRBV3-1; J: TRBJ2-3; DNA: TGTGCCAGCAGCCAAGAAGGAGGGGGCACAGATACGCAGTATTTT; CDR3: CASSQEGGGTDTQYF
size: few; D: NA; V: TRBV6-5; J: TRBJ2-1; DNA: TGTGCCAGCAGTGCGTACAATGAGCAGTTCTTC; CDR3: CASSAYNEQFF
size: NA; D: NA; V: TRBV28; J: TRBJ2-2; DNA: TGTGCCAGCAAAGAGGGCACCGGGGAGCTGTTTTTT; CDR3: CASKEGTGELFF
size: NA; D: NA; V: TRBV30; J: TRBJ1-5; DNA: TGTGCCTGGAGCTCCAATAGCAATCAGCCCCAGCATTTT; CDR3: CAWSSNSNQPQHF
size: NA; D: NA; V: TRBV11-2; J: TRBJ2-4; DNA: TGTGCCAGCAGCTTAAGAGGCTCGGGCCCCTCGGCCAAAAACATTCAGTACTTC; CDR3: CASSLRGSGPSAKNIQYF
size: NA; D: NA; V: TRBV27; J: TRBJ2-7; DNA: TGTGCTTCCTACGAGCAGTACTTC; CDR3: CASYEQYF
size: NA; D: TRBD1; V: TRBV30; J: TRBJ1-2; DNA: TGTGCCTGGAGTACGGGACAGCCCTATGGCTACACCTTC; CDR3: CAWSTGQPYGYTF
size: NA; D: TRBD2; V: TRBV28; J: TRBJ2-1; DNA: TGTGCCAGCAGTTTCAAACGGGAGGCCCGGGACTACAATGAGCAGTTCTTC; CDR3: CASSFKREARDYNEQFF
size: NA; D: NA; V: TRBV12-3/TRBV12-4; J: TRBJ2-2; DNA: TGTGCCTCATCTAGGGGTGGTTCCGGGGAGCTGTTTTTT; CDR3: CASSRGGSGELFF
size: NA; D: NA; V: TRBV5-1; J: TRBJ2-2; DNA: TGCGCCAGCAGCCTCGGAACTCCGAACACCGGGGAGCTGTTTTTT; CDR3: CASSLGTPNTGELFF
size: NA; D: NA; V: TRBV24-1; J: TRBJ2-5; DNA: TGTGCCACCAGTGATGGGGGGCCCTCCCCGCAGACAGAGACCCAGTACTTC; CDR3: CATSDGGPSPQTETQYF
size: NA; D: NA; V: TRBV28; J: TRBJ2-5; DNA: TGTGCCAGCAGTTCCCCCCTGGGGGGCCGGGAGACCCAGTACTTC; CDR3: CASSSPLGGRETQYF
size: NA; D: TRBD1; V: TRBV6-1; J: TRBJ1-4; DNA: TGTGCCAGCACCTCACAGGGGGCTGGAGCTAATGAAAAACTGTTTTTT; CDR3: CASTSQGAGANEKLFF
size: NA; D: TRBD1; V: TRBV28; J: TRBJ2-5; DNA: TGTGCCAGCAGTTACGGAGTAACACAGGGGGGCCAAGAGACCCAGTACTTC; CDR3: CASSYGVTQGGQETQYF
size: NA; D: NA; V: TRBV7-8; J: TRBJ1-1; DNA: TGTGCCAGCAGACCAAATACAGGGAACACTGAAGCTTTCTTT; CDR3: CASRPNTGNTEAFF
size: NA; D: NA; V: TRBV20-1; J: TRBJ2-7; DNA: TGCAGTAGTGGGCAGGGATACGAGCAGTACTTC; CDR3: CSSGQGYEQYF
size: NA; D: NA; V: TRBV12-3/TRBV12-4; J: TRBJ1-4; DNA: TGTGCCAGCAGTCTGTGGGGCGAAAAACTGTTTTTT; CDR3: CASSLWGEKLFF
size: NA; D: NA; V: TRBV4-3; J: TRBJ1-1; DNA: TGCGCCAGCAGCCAAGGGGGGTACACTGAAGCTTTCTTT; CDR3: CASSQGGYTEAFF
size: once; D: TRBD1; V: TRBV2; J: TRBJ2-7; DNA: TGTGCCAGCAGTGAACAGGGGGCCCAAGCCTACGAGCAGTACTTC; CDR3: CASSEQGAQAYEQYF
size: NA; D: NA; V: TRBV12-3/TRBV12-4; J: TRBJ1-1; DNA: TGTGCCAGCAGTTTTTCAGTCTTCGGGGCTGAAGCTTTCTTT; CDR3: CASSFSVFGAEAFF
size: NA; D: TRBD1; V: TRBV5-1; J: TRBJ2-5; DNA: TGCGCCAGCAGCCTCGGACAGGGAGGATCAGAGACCCAGTACTTC; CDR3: CASSLGQGGSETQYF
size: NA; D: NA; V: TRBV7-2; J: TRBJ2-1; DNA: TGTGCCAGCAGCTTAGCCCTAGGGAATAGAGGGAATGAGCAGTTCTTC; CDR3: CASSLALGNRGNEQFF
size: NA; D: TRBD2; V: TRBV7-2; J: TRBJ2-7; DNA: TGTGCCAGCAGCTCCGGGACTAGCGTTCCCTACGAGCAGTACTTC; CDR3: CASSSGTSVPYEQYF
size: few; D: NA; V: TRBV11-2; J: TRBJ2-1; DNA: TGTGCCAGCAGCTTAGAGGTCTCCTACAATGAGCAGTTCTTC; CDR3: CASSLEVSYNEQFF
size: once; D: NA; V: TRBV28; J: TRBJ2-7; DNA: TGTGCCAGCAGCCTCGACGGGATACCCTACGAGCAGTACTTC; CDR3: CASSLDGIPYEQYF
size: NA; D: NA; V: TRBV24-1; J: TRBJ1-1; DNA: TGTGCCACCAGTGGGTCGGGCACTGAAGCTTTCTTT; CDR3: CATSGSGTEAFF
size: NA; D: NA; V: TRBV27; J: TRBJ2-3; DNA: TGTGCCAGCAGTTTAAGGTCCTCCACAGATACGCAGTATTTT; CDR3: CASSLRSSTDTQYF
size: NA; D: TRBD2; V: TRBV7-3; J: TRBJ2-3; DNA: TGTGCCAGCAGCTTAAGCCCGGGAAGGGAGGGTACGCAGTATTTT; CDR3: CASSLSPGREGTQYF
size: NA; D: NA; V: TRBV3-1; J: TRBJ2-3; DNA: TGTGCCAGCAGCCATCCGGTAACAGATACGCAGTATTTT; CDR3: CASSHPVTDTQYF
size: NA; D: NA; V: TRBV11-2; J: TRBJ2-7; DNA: TGTGCCAGCAGTTCGGGACTGGATACCTACGAGCAGTACTTC; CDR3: CASSSGLDTYEQYF
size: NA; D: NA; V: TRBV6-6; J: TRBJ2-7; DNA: TGTGCCAGCAGTACCTTGGGACAAGGAGACTACGAGCAGTACTTC; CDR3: CASSTLGQGDYEQYF
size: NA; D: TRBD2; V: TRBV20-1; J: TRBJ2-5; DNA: TGCAGTGCTAGCCCGACAGCGGGGGTACAAGAGACCCAGTACTTC; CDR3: CSASPTAGVQETQYF
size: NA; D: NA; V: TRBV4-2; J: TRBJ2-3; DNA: TGTGCCAGCAGGGGGGGCTTCACAGATACGCAGTATTTT; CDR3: CASRGGFTDTQYF
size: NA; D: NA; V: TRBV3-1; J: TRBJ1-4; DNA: TGTGCCAGCACCGGGGGGGCTGCCGGGAATGAAAAACTGTTTTTT; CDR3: CASTGGAAGNEKLFF
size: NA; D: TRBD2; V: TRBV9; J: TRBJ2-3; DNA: TGTGCCAGCAGCACCGGACTAGCGGGAGGTGGTGGCACAGATACGCAGTATTTT; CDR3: CASSTGLAGGGGTDTQYF
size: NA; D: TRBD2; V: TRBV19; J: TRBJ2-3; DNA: TGTGCCAGTACCGTGACTAGCGGGAGCCTTGGCACAGATACGCAGTATTTT; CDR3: CASTVTSGSLGTDTQYF
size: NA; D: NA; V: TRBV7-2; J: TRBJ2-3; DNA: TGTGCCAGCAGCCCCACGCGGGGCACAGATACGCAGTATTTT; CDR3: CASSPTRGTDTQYF
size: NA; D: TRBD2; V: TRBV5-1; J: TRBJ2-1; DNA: TGCGCCAGCAGCTTGGGATATACCGGGACTAGCTATGAGCAGTTCTTC; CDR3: CASSLGYTGTSYEQFF
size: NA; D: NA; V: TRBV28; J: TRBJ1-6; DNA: TGTGCCAGCACCCCCCCAAGCGGGGGTAATTCACCCCTCCACTTT; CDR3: CASTPPSGGNSPLHF
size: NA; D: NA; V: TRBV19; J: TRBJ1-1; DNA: TGTGCCAGTAGTCTCTTTGGACAGTCGAACACTGAAGCTTTCTTT; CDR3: CASSLFGQSNTEAFF
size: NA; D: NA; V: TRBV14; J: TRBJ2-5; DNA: TGTGCCAGCAGCCAAGGGGCTTACCAAGAGACCCAGTACTTC; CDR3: CASSQGAYQETQYF
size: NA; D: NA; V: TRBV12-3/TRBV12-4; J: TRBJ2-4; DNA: TGTGCCAGCAGCATGGGCAGGTCCTACATTCAGTACTTC; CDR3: CASSMGRSYIQYF
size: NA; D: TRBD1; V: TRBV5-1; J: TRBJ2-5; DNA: TGCGCCAGCAGCTCAACAGGGGAAGAGACCCAGTACTTC; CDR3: CASSSTGEETQYF
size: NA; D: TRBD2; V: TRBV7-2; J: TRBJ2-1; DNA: TGTGCCAGCAGCGCCCAAGGCGGGAGCTTCGAGCAGTTCTTC; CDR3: CASSAQGGSFEQFF
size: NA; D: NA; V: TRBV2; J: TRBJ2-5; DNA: TGTGCCAGCAGTGAGGTCAAGACCCAGTACTTC; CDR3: CASSEVKTQYF